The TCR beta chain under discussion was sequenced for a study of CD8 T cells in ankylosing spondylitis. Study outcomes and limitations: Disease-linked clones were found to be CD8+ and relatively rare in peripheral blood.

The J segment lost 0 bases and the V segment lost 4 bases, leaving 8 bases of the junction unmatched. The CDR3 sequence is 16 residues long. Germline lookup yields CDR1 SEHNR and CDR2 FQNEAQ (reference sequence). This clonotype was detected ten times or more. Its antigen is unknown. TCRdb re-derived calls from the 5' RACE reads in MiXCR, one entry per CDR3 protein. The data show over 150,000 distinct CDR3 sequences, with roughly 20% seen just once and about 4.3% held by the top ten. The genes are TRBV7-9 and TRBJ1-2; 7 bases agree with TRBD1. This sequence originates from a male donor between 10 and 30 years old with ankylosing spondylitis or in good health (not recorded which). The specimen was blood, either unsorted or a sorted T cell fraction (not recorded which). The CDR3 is CASSSHRDSPNYGYTF. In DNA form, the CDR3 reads TGTGCCAGCAGCTCTCACCGGGACAGTCCTAACTATGGCTACACCTTC.